This T cell receptor (beta chain) came from a study of beta chain features in type 1 diabetes. Regarding the study as a whole: Moderately but significantly shorter TCRB CDR3s were found in Type 1 diabetes patients in all four CD4+ subsets.

CDR1 MDHEN and CDR2 SYDVKM come from the germline V gene. The CDR3 totals 15 residues. V was pared by 2 bases and J by 3 bases, with 11 bases between. The investigators reverse transcribed all of the isolated RNA, so they sequenced expressed TCRB transcripts. TCRdb's table, derived via immunoSEQ multiplex PCR, lists solely in-frame clones and lacks some. The repertoire has under 900,000 clones, roughly 17% of them found once; the top ten carry around 0.02%. In the case of this clone: Its cognate antigen is unknown.

The receptor was isolated from a woman aged 18 to 35 in good health. The rearrangement links TRBV28 to TRBJ1-5; no clear D gene. The sequencing input was naive CD4+ T cells from blood. The DNA for the CDR3 is TGTGCCAGCAGTTTAAGAGGCCGCTACAATCAGCCCCAGCATTTT. Its translation is CASSLRGRYNQPQHF. The variable domain in full, completed from reference TRBV28 and TRBJ1-5, reads DVKVTQSSRYLVKRTGEKVFLECVQDMDHENMFWYRQDPGLGLRLIYFSYDVKMKEKGDIPEGYSVSREKKERFSLILESASTNQTSMYLCASSLRGRYNQPQHFGDGTRLSIL.